Presented here are 6 T cell receptor beta chains from one specimen sequenced in a study of response to subunit inactivated influenza vaccine (dated by TCRdb to the late 2010s). Libraries were constructed by RT-PCR. Sequencing was performed on an Illumina HiSeq 2500. Through fastp at Q25 and MiXCR, TCRdb rebuilt clones from the public reads, retaining in-frame beta chains. Each entry is one CDR3 protein sequence, shown with its most common DNA and genes. This sample comprises 400,000 to 650,000 distinct CDR3 sequences, approximately 7.8% of them detected only once. The ten largest clones capture around 13% of the sample. The input for sequencing was PBMCs from blood, taken less than 30 months after vaccination. The receptors derive from a man between 50 and 69 years old who received an inactivated influenza vaccine. Donor details come from another sample of the same person, matched by shared clones.

This clonotype was seen ten or more times. This CDR3 is CASSPWTGGFYEQYF. The CDR3 nucleotides read TGTGCCAGCAGCCCTTGGACAGGGGGCTTCTACGAGCAGTACTTC. The chain has TRBV7-9 and TRBJ2-7, with 11 bases identical to TRBD1. The germline gives CDR1 SEHNR, CDR2 FQNEAQ (reference sequence). The CDR3 is 15 amino acids. V lost 5 bases and J lost 3; bases outside the gene matches: 6.

The rearrangement joins TRBV5-1 to TRBJ2-5; 7 nucleotides match TRBD2. From germline, CDR1 is SGHRS and CDR2 YFSETQ. J was trimmed by 4 bases and V by 2 bases; bases with no gene match: 8. This CDR3 region has 15 residues. CDR3 sequence (DNA): TGCGCCAGCAGCTTTGCCGCCGGGGGGTTAGAGACCCAGTACTTC. This gives the protein CASSFAAGGLETQYF.

In its sample, this clonotype was seen once. The rearrangement uses TRBV15 and TRBJ2-7; 8 positions match TRBD2. Looked up from germline, CDR1 is LNHNV and CDR2 is YYDKDF (reference sequence). There are 15 residues in the CDR3. Unmatched junction bases numbered 9, after V lost 2 bases and J lost 6 bases. CDR3 protein: CATSRTGTRSFEQYF. In DNA, the CDR3 is TGTGCCACCAGCAGAACCGGGACTAGAAGCTTCGAGCAGTACTTC.

This clonotype was detected many times. The V call is TRBV5-1, the J call TRBJ2-3; D is tentatively TRBD1 or TRBD2 (5 bases each). This CDR3 is built from 15 residues. The V gene lost 0 bases and the J gene lost 2 bases, with 10 bases spanning the gap. Germline V gene lookup returns CDR1 SGHRS and CDR2 YFSETQ. The CDR3 sequence is CASSLAGRHTDTQYF. The CDR3 DNA sequence: TGCGCCAGCAGCTTGGCGGGACGGCACACAGATACGCAGTATTTT.

The sample holds many counts of this clonotype. The chain employs TRBV10-3 and TRBJ2-3; D is uncertain. The V gene lost 7 bases and the J gene lost 0 bases, with 8 bases spanning the gap. CDR1 and CDR2 from the germline V gene are ENHRY and SYGVKD. The CDR3 runs to 13 residues. The CDR3 DNA sequence: TGTGCCATCAAGGCCGGGAGCACAGATACGCAGTATTTT. Translation: CAIKAGSTDTQYF.

The V and J genes are TRBV20-1 and TRBJ2-1, with TRBD2 identical over 9 bases. J was trimmed by 4 bases and V by 6 bases; bases with no gene match: 13. The CDR3 spans 16 residues. Germline lookup yields CDR1 DFQATT and CDR2 SNEGSKA (reference sequence). The CDR3, as DNA: TGCAGTGCCGGAGGTCGGCGGGAGGGAGATTACAATGAGCAGTTCTTC. It yields the protein CSAGGRREGDYNEQFF.